This TCR beta chain was sequenced during a study of T cell clonality in common variable immunodeficiency. Germline loops: CDR1 SGHTA, CDR2 FQGNSA. V shed 3 bases and J shed 6 bases, with 14 bases lying between them. CDR3 length equals 14 residues. Libraries were prepared by immunoSEQ multiplex PCR; TCRdb keeps only in-frame clonotypes and omits some of them. The sample was found to contain about 81,000 clones, and every one recurs. At least ten counts were recorded for this clone. The antigen is undetermined. The read is 3 residues too short to cover the CDR3 end, so that end is filled in from the germline J gene. The study, taken as a whole, reports: CVID subjects shared fewer TCRbeta clones than healthy controls did. Fewer deletions and N-nucleotide insertions were reportedly seen in common variable immunodeficiency TCR beta sequences.

The clonotype originates from a person aged 18 to 70 in good health. Sequenced input: peripheral blood mononuclear cells. The chain links TRBV7-2 to TRBJ1-2; TRBD1 is a possible D gene (6 bases). The sequenced CDR3 bases are TGTGCCAGCAGCTTTGGCGGGACATACGATGGC. This gives the protein CASSFGGTYDG. The entire CDR3 reads CASSFGGTYDGYTF.